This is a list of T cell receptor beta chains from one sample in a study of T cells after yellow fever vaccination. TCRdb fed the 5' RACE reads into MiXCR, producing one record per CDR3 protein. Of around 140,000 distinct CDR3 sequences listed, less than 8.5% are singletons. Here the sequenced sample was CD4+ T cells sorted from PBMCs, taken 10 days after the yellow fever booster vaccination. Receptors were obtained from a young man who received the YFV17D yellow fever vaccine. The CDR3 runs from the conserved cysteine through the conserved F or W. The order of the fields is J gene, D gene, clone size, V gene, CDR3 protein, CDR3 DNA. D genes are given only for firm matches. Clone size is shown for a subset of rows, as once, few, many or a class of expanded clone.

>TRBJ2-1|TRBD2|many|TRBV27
CASRPYTGGPYNEQFF
TGTGCCAGCAGACCTTATACGGGAGGGCCCTACAATGAGCAGTTCTTC
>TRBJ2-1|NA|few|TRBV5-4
CASSPSADFLSYNEQFF
TGTGCCAGCAGCCCTTCTGCCGACTTCCTCTCCTACAATGAGCAGTTCTTC
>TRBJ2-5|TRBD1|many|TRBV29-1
CSVDRVQTQYF
TGCAGCGTGGACAGGGTTCAGACCCAGTACTTC
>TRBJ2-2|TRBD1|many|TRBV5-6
CASSVQGKRTGELFF
TGTGCCAGCAGCGTACAGGGGAAACGCACCGGGGAGCTGTTTTTT
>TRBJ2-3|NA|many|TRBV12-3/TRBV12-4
CASSPWDQEVQYF
TGTGCCAGCAGTCCGTGGGACCAAGAGGTTCAGTATTTT
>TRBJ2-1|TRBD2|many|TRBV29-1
CSVSWGGNNEQFF
TGCAGCGTGTCCTGGGGGGGGAACAATGAGCAGTTCTTC
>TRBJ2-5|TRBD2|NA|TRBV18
CASSPSAGGTQYF
TGTGCCAGCTCACCATCGGCGGGGGGGACCCAGTACTTC
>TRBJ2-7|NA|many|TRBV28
CASRPRTLNAYEQYF
TGTGCCAGCAGACCCAGGACATTAAACGCCTACGAGCAGTACTTC
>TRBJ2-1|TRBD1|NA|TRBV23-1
CASRPKAGQGCDEQFF
TGCGCCAGCAGACCAAAAGCGGGACAGGGTTGCGATGAGCAGTTCTTC
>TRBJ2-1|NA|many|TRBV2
CASSEVTLVFTINEQFF
TGTGCCAGCAGTGAAGTGACCCTAGTTTTCACGATCAATGAGCAGTTCTTC
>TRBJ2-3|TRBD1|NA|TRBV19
CASRDRGTDMQYF
TGTGCCAGTCGGGACAGGGGCACAGATATGCAGTATTTT
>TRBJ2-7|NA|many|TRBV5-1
CASSPTGSYEQYF
TGCGCCAGCAGCCCTACAGGATCCTACGAGCAGTACTTC
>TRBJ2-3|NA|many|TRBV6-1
CASRGGTFTDTQYF
TGTGCCAGCAGAGGCGGGACCTTCACAGATACGCAGTATTTT
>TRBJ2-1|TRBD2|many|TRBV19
CASSIRFGLAGPNEQFF
TGTGCCAGTAGTATAAGGTTCGGACTAGCGGGACCCAATGAGCAGTTCTTC
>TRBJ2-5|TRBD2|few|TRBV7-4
CASSWVAGGGAETQYF
TGTGCCAGCAGCTGGGTGGCGGGAGGAGGAGCGGAGACCCAGTACTTC
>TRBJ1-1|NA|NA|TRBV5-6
CASSLAPASNKAFF
TGTGCCAGCAGCTTGGCGCCGGCGTCAAATAAAGCTTTCTTT
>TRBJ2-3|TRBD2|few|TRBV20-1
CSARDFVAGARDTQYF
TGCAGTGCTAGAGATTTTGTAGCGGGAGCCAGAGATACGCAGTATTTT
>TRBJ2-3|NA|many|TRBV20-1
CSARDASVVMDTQYF
TGCAGTGCTAGAGATGCCAGCGTAGTCATGGATACGCAGTATTTT
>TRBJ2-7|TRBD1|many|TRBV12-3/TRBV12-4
CASSSQGARYEQYF
TGTGCCAGCAGTTCCCAGGGGGCGAGGTACGAGCAGTACTTC
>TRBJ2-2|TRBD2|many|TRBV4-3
CASSREGGNTGELFF
TGCGCCAGCAGCCGGGAGGGCGGGAACACCGGGGAGCTGTTTTTT
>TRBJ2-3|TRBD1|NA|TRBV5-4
CASSLGQGSTDTQYF
TGTGCCAGCAGCTTGGGACAGGGGAGCACAGATACGCAGTATTTT
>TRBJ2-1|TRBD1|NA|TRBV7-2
CASSLRTGWDNEQFF
TGTGCCAGCAGCTTAAGGACAGGGTGGGACAATGAGCAGTTCTTC
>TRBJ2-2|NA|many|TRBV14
CASSPTMGPTGELFF
TGTGCCAGCAGCCCGACAATGGGGCCCACCGGGGAGCTGTTTTTT
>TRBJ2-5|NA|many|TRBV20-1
CSVISGGGPDQETQYF
TGCAGTGTAATTAGCGGAGGGGGGCCCGACCAAGAGACCCAGTACTTC
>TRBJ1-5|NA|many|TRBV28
CASRILGAPQHF
TGTGCCAGCAGGATACTCGGAGCGCCCCAGCATTTT
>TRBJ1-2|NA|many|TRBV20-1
CSARGGPLTNYGYTF
TGCAGTGCTAGAGGGGGCCCCCTCACTAACTATGGCTACACCTTC
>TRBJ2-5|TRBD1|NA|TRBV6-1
CASRRTGAGETQYF
TGTGCCAGCAGGAGGACAGGGGCCGGCGAGACCCAGTACTTC
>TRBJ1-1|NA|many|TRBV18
CASSPGTNTEAFF
TGTGCCAGCTCACCAGGGACGAACACTGAAGCTTTCTTT
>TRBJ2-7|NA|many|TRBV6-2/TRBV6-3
CASSSYISEQYF
TGTGCCAGCAGTTCCTACATCAGCGAGCAGTACTTC
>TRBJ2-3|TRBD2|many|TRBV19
CASRLFGREEDTQYF
TGTGCCAGTAGATTATTCGGGCGGGAGGAAGATACGCAGTATTTT
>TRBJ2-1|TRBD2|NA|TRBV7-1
CAMSPGLASGNEQFF
TGTGCCATGAGCCCCGGGCTCGCTAGCGGTAATGAGCAGTTCTTC
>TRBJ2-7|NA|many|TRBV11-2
CASSFSTAEQYF
TGTGCCAGCAGCTTTTCGACGGCCGAGCAGTACTTC
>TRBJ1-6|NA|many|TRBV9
CASSVGGSYNSPLHF
TGTGCCAGCAGCGTAGGAGGGTCCTATAATTCACCCCTCCACTTT
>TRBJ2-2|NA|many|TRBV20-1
CSRLSPNTGELFF
TGCAGTAGACTAAGCCCGAACACCGGGGAGCTGTTTTTT
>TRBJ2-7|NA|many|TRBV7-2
CASSSGIVSGEQYF
TGTGCCAGCAGCTCGGGGATTGTGAGTGGGGAGCAGTACTTC
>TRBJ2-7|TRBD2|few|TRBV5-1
CASSLSGRAVYEQYF
TGCGCCAGCAGCTTAAGCGGGAGGGCCGTCTACGAGCAGTACTTC
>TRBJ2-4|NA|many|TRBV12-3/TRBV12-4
CASSNSAKNIQYF
TGTGCCAGCAGCAATAGCGCCAAAAACATTCAGTACTTC
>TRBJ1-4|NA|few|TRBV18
CASSPKEGGRLFF
TGTGCCAGCTCCCCAAAGGAGGGGGGGCGGCTGTTTTTT
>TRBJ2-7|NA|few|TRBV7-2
CASSRTTSWYEQYF
TGTGCCAGCAGCAGAACGACTAGTTGGTACGAGCAGTACTTC
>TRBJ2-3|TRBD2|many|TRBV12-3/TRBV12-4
CASSFSGSTDTQYF
TGTGCCAGCAGTTTTAGCGGGAGCACAGATACGCAGTATTTT
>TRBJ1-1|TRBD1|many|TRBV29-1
CSVDYRGRTEAFF
TGCAGCGTTGATTACAGGGGGCGAACTGAAGCTTTCTTT
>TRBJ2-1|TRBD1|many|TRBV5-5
CASSPRGQGTYEQFF
TGTGCCAGCAGCCCCAGGGGACAGGGGACCTATGAGCAGTTCTTC
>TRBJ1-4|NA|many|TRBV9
CASSPTRSKNEKLFF
TGTGCCAGCAGCCCCACGAGAAGTAAGAATGAAAAACTGTTTTTT
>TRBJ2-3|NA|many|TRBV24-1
CATSDDTDTQYF
TGTGCCACCAGTGACGATACAGATACGCAGTATTTT
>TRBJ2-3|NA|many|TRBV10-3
CAISPRGDTQYF
TGTGCCATCAGCCCGAGAGGAGATACGCAGTATTTT
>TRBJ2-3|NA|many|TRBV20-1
CSELTLGDTQYF
TGCAGTGAGCTCACCCTAGGGGATACGCAGTATTTT
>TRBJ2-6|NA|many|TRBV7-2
CASSYSSGANVLTF
TGTGCCAGCAGTTATAGCTCTGGGGCCAACGTCCTGACTTTC
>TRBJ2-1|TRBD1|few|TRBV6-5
CASSYTLRRDSVHEQFF
TGTGCCAGCAGTTACACGCTCCGCCGGGACAGCGTCCATGAGCAGTTCTTC
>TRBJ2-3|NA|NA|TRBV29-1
CSASPGTNSDTQYF
TGCAGCGCCTCACCAGGGACGAACTCAGATACGCAGTATTTT